A single sample gave rise to the 8 T cell receptor beta chains below, sequenced in a study of CD8 T cells in ankylosing spondylitis. TCRdb used MiXCR to reprocess the 5' RACE reads, holding one entry per CDR3 protein. The data show about 92,000 distinct CDR3 sequences, 7.5% to 9% seen once. Sequenced material: blood, either unsorted or a sorted T cell fraction (not recorded which). These TCRs come from a male donor with ankylosing spondylitis or in good health (not recorded which).

This clonotype was counted at least ten times. The chain recombines TRBV18 with TRBJ2-7; D unresolved. The germline V and J ends were trimmed by 0 bases and 0 bases, with 12 bases remaining between them. The CDR3 runs to 16 residues. Germline lookup yields CDR1 KGHSH and CDR2 LQKENI. This CDR3 is CASSPPSDGPSYEQYF. The CDR3 coding sequence is TGTGCCAGCTCACCACCTTCGGACGGTCCCTCCTACGAGCAGTACTTC.

Comments on this clonotype: A read error may be the cause here, since a much bigger clone is one base away. The chain has TRBV30 and TRBJ1-1; D unresolved. Trimming pared 0 bases from V and 10 bases from J, leaving 15 bases between. Germline assignment: CDR1 GTSNPN and CDR2 SVGIG (reference sequence). The CDR3 has 13 residues. In DNA form, the CDR3 reads TGTGCCTGGAGTGTTAGGTCAGAAGTGGGAGCTTTCTTT. The encoded protein is CAWSVRSEVGAFF.

The chain combines TRBV7-9 with TRBJ1-1; D not certain. The CDR3 is made up of 14 amino acids. Germline loops: CDR1 SEHNR, CDR2 FQNEAQ (reference sequence). The V gene lost 5 bases and the J gene lost 1 base, with 11 bases spanning the gap. The DNA of the CDR3 is TGTGCCAGCAGCCAAATGGCCGGGAACACTGAAGCTTTCTTT. This translates into CASSQMAGNTEAFF.

This clonotype was counted only a few times. The chain combines TRBV7-9 with TRBJ2-5, with no clear D. The CDR3 consists of 11 residues. CDR1 SEHNR and CDR2 FQNEAQ come from the germline V gene (reference sequence). Trimming stripped 5 bases from V and 5 bases from J, with 6 bases between. The CDR3 region has the DNA TGTGCCAGCAGCGCCCGGGAGACCCAGTACTTC. It translates to CASSARETQYF.

This clonotype occurred many times. V gene TRBV3-1 combines with J gene TRBJ2-3; no definite D call. Deletions cut 0 bases from V and 2 bases from J, with 9 bases between. Germline CDR1 is LGHDT and CDR2 is YNNKEL (reference sequence). The CDR3 has 15 residues. In DNA form, the CDR3 reads TGTGCCAGCAGCCAAGAATCCCAATCCACAGATACGCAGTATTTT. Residues: CASSQESQSTDTQYF.

This clonotype showed up many times. This rearrangement joins TRBV25-1 to TRBJ2-1; possible D gene TRBD2, 5 bases. Germline CDR1 MGHDK, CDR2 SYGVNS. The V end was cut by 3 bases, the J end by 6 bases, with 12 bases between. The CDR3 totals 14 residues. The CDR3 sequence is CASSDATRTNEQFF. CDR3 nucleotides: TGTGCCAGCAGTGACGCCACTAGGACCAATGAGCAGTTCTTC. Full variable domain (outside the CDR3, taken from reference TRBV25-1 and TRBJ2-1): EADIYQTPRYLVIGTGKKITLECSQTMGHDKMYWYQQDPGMELHLIHYSYGVNSTEKGDLSSESTVSRIRTEHFPLTLESARPSHTSQYLCASSDATRTNEQFFGPGTRLTVL.

The V call is TRBV11-3, the J call TRBJ2-7; TRBD1 might be the D (5 bases). CDR1 is SGHNT, CDR2 YENEEA, per germline. The CDR3 has 13 residues. Trimming cost V 5 bases and J 1 base, with 9 bases left between them. Here the CDR3 DNA reads TGTGCCAGCAGCGACGACAGATCCTACGAGCAGTACTTC. Translated, it gives CASSDDRSYEQYF.

This clonotype has a count of ten or more. The rearrangement links TRBV30 to TRBJ1-1; TRBD1 agrees at 8 bases. The CDR3 sequence is 12 residues long. The V and J ends lost 2 bases and 11 bases, in that order; junction bases with no gene match: 7. In germline, CDR1 is GTSNPN, CDR2 SVGIG (reference sequence). CDR3 protein: CAWSRQGMEAFF. CDR3 coding DNA: TGTGCCTGGAGTCGACAGGGGATGGAGGCTTTCTTT.